The 27 T cell receptor beta chains below all came from one sample that was sequenced in a study of Ad26.COV2.S vaccination and SARS-CoV-2 variants (dated by TCRdb to 2020 to 2022). The library was generated by the immunoSEQ multiplex PCR assay. Drawn from immuneACCESS, this table holds only the in-frame rearrangements with V and J called that TCRdb kept. Clones are partly lost; checked studies trace under half to an unresolved V gene and leave the rest unexplained. The sample yields approximately 410,000 clones; roughly 90% were counted once. Jointly, the top ten make up approximately 1.7% of the sample. Taken with the paper, the label for treatment or condition translates to: roughly 19 received Ad26.COV2.S at low or high dose, single or two shots; several received placebo; per-sample allocation not given. Repertoires of vaccine and placebo recipients were sequenced from samples taken on day 63 after the first injection.

The sample in question was peripheral blood, obtained in a trial of Ad26.COV2.S vaccine versus placebo. Every receptor here comes from a person aged 18-60 years who received the Ad26.COV2.S COVID-19 vaccine or a placebo.

J is TRBJ2-7 and V is TRBV11-2; D not resolved. The CDR3 is made up of 13 amino acids. Germline-derived CDR1 and CDR2 are SGHAT and FQNNGV. The V and J ends lost 0 bases and 6 bases respectively, with 9 bases between them. CDR3 amino acids: CASSLDRLREQYF. The CDR3 DNA reads as TGTGCCAGCAGCTTAGATCGGCTTCGCGAGCAGTACTTC.

The chain employs TRBV12-5 and TRBJ2-6; TRBD2 aligns across 10 bases. The CDR3 consists of 17 residues. The germline CDR1 and CDR2 sequences are LGHNT and FRNRAP. V was pared by 3 bases and J by 4 bases, with 6 bases of the junction left unmatched. The CDR3 loop is CASGFSSGGSGANVLTF. The CDR3 DNA reads as TGTGCTAGTGGTTTCTCTAGCGGGGGCTCGGGGGCCAACGTCCTGACTTTC.

This chain links TRBV27 with TRBJ2-3; D uncertain. The CDR3 extends over 12 amino acids. Trimming left V 5 bases short and J 3 bases short, with 6 bases between. CDR1 and CDR2 from the germline V gene are MNHEY and SMNVEV (reference sequence). DNA of the CDR3: TGTGCCAGCAGTCGTAGGACAGATACGCAGTATTTT. It encodes CASSRRTDTQYF.

The rearrangement links TRBV6-2 or TRBV6-3 to TRBJ2-1; D possibly corresponds to TRBD1 (6 bases). The length of the CDR3 is 14 residues. V dropped 6 bases and J dropped 2 bases, with 11 bases sitting between them. CDR1 and CDR2 (germline): MNHEY, SVGEGT. CDR3 loop: CASSPGQTYNEQFF. In DNA form, the CDR3 reads TGTGCCAGCAGCCCCGGACAGACCTACAATGAGCAGTTCTTC.

This chain connects TRBV28 to TRBJ2-6; D is ambiguous. Germline lookup yields CDR1 MDHEN and CDR2 SYDVKM. The CDR3 has 16 amino acids. V dropped 2 bases and J dropped 5 bases, with 13 bases sitting between them. In DNA form, the CDR3 reads TGTGCCAGCAGTTTAAAGTGGAGAGATAGGGCCAACGTCCTGACTTTC. Amino acids: CASSLKWRDRANVLTF.

This chain uses TRBV7-2 with TRBJ2-5, with TRBD2 as a possible D gene (8 bases). The CDR3 has 15 amino acids. Germline CDR1 is SGHTA and CDR2 is FQGNSA. The V gene lost 1 base and the J gene lost 5 bases, with 14 bases spanning the gap. This chain's CDR3 is CASSLVQGTRETQYF. The CDR3 DNA is TGTGCCAGCAGCTTAGTACAGGGGACTAGGGAGACCCAGTACTTC.

This chain joins TRBV5-1 and TRBJ2-7, with D perhaps TRBD2 (6 bases). This CDR3 is 14 amino acids long. V was trimmed by 4 bases and J by 4 bases, leaving 15 bases between them. The germline V gene has CDR1 SGHRS and CDR2 YFSETQ. The CDR3 DNA reads as TGCGCCAGCAGCCCGGGGGTAATGACGTACGAGCAGTACTTC. Protein product: CASSPGVMTYEQYF.

The chain combines TRBV6-6 with TRBJ1-1; TRBD1 matches at 11 bases. The CDR3 consists of 13 residues. The J segment lost 4 bases and the V segment lost 10 bases, leaving 5 bases of the junction unmatched. Per germline, CDR1 MNHNY and CDR2 SVGAGI (reference sequence). The CDR3 reads CAMAGQGGTEAFF. Here the CDR3 DNA reads TGTGCCATGGCGGGACAGGGGGGCACTGAAGCTTTCTTT.

The V call is TRBV10-3, the J call TRBJ1-1, with D unresolved. The CDR3 spans 13 residues. From germline, CDR1 is ENHRY and CDR2 SYGVKD. V shed 3 bases and J shed 0 bases, with 5 bases lying between them. The CDR3 protein is CAISDSLNTEAFF. The CDR3 DNA follows: TGTGCCATCAGTGACAGCCTGAACACTGAAGCTTTCTTT.

The rearrangement links TRBV14 to TRBJ1-2, with D uncertain. Germline CDR1 SGHDN, CDR2 FVKESK. The CDR3 spans 13 residues. Between the trimmed V and J ends, which lost 5 bases and 3 bases, there was a span of 10 bases. Here the CDR3 DNA reads TGTGCCAGCAGCTGGCAGCGAGACTATGGCTACACCTTC. It codes for CASSWQRDYGYTF.

This clone has just one count. V usage is TRBV23-1 and J usage is TRBJ2-7; 7 bases match TRBD1. TRBV23-1 qualifies as an ORF whose function is uncertain. The V and J ends lost 2 bases and 5 bases, in that order; junction bases with no gene match: 9. The CDR3 has 15 residues. The CDR3 DNA sequence: TGCGCCAGCAGTCAAGGTGGTCAGGGGGTCGACGAGCAGTACTTC. Its translation is CASSQGGQGVDEQYF.

The rearrangement links TRBV2 to TRBJ2-1; 11 nucleotides agree with TRBD2. V lost 7 bases to trimming and J lost 4 bases; unmatched junction nucleotides: 6. This CDR3 has 15 residues. Per germline, CDR1 SNHLY and CDR2 FYNNEI. The CDR3 nucleotides are TGTGCCAGCAAAGTAGCGGGGGGGCATTACAATGAGCAGTTCTTC. Amino acids: CASKVAGGHYNEQFF.

The gene calls are TRBV12-3 or TRBV12-4 and TRBJ2-7; unclear D gene. The CDR3 totals 12 residues. The germline V and J ends were trimmed by 5 bases and 4 bases, with 9 bases remaining between them. The CDR3 DNA reads TGTGCCAGCAGTCGAAATTTATACGAGCAGTACTTC. It encodes CASSRNLYEQYF.

Comment on this clone: The same CDR3 is also encoded by other DNA sequences in this sample. The V and J genes are TRBV18 and TRBJ1-3, with 10 nucleotides matching TRBD1. This CDR3 region has 15 residues. Trimming cost V 3 bases and J 2 bases; bases outside gene matches: 1. Germline CDR1 is KGHSH and CDR2 is LQKENI. CDR3 nucleotide sequence: TGTGCCAGCTCACCCGACAGGGGGCCTGGAAACACCATATATTTT. This sequence encodes CASSPDRGPGNTIYF.

The J gene is TRBJ1-4, the V gene TRBV7-8; 8 bases map to TRBD1. CDR3 length equals 14 residues. The V gene end was trimmed by 5 bases and the J gene end by 5 bases; junction bases not matched to a gene: 4. Germline assignment: CDR1 SGHVS and CDR2 FQNEAQ. In nucleotides, the CDR3 is TGTGCCAGCAGCCGAGGGACAGGAAATGAAAAACTGTTTTTT. Protein sequence: CASSRGTGNEKLFF.

This sequence joins TRBV28 and TRBJ2-1; unclear D gene. The CDR3 covers 14 residues. Germline V gene lookup returns CDR1 MDHEN and CDR2 SYDVKM. Trimming shortened V by 7 bases and J by 6 bases, and 16 bases separated the two germline ends. CDR3 sequence (DNA): TGTGCCAGCAACCCTACCCCGCCGTTCAATGAGCAGTTCTTC. Residues: CASNPTPPFNEQFF. The whole variable domain, filled in from reference TRBV28 and TRBJ2-1, reads DVKVTQSSRYLVKRTGEKVFLECVQDMDHENMFWYRQDPGLGLRLIYFSYDVKMKEKGDIPEGYSVSREKKERFSLILESASTNQTSMYLCASNPTPPFNEQFFGPGTRLTVL.

The DNA for the CDR3 is TGTGCCAGCAGCTTGGGTGGGGTGCTTCAAAACATTCAGTACTTC. This sequence encodes CASSLGGVLQNIQYF. The chain employs TRBV13 and TRBJ2-4; D is unresolved. CDR1 PRHDT and CDR2 FYEKMQ come from the germline V gene (reference sequence). V was shortened by 3 bases and J by 5 bases, with 14 bases between the two germline ends. CDR3 length equals 15 residues.

V usage is TRBV7-2 and J usage is TRBJ2-2, with D perhaps TRBD1 (6 bases). V lost 2 bases, J lost 5 bases, and 15 bases lay in between. CDR3 size: 16 residues. Germline-derived CDR1 and CDR2 are SGHTA and FQGNSA. The CDR3 spells CASSLKRTATTGELFF. Here the CDR3 DNA reads TGTGCCAGCAGCTTAAAGCGGACAGCTACTACCGGGGAGCTGTTTTTT.

The rearrangement joins TRBV6-2 or TRBV6-3 to TRBJ1-4, with no clear D. Trimming took 8 bases from V and 3 from J, leaving 10 bases between them. CDR1 MNHEY and CDR2 SVGEGT come from the germline V gene. This CDR3 is built from 13 residues. CDR3 in amino acids: CASGRPANEKLFF. CDR3 sequence (DNA): TGTGCCAGCGGCCGACCCGCTAATGAAAAACTGTTTTTT.

The chain couples TRBV6-5 to TRBJ2-1, with D possibly TRBD1 on 6 matching bases. Trimming cost V 5 bases and J 8 bases, with 19 bases left between them. Germline V CDR1 and CDR2: MNHEY, SVGAGI. This CDR3 is built from 15 residues. The CDR3 DNA sequence: TGTGCCAGCAGTCGGCTTGGGGCCCCAGGGGATGAGCAGTTCTTC. Protein: CASSRLGAPGDEQFF.

The chain combines TRBV5-6 with TRBJ2-1; D possibly corresponds to TRBD1 (6 bases). From germline, CDR1 is SGHDT and CDR2 YYEEEE. Trimming shortened V by 4 bases and J by 6 bases, and 20 bases separated the two germline ends. The CDR3 loop spans 16 amino acids. The CDR3 sequence: CASSTPRDMGANEQFF. The DNA of the CDR3 is TGTGCCAGCAGCACCCCCCGGGACATGGGCGCCAATGAGCAGTTCTTC.

The gene calls are TRBV5-1 and TRBJ2-7; TRBD1 aligns across 7 bases. CDR1 is SGHRS and CDR2 is YFSETQ in the germline V gene. Losses at the gene ends were 0 bases for V and 7 bases for J; bases not matched to a gene: 4. This CDR3 has 13 residues. The CDR3 region is CASSLGDSLEQYF. CDR3 sequence (DNA): TGCGCCAGCAGCTTGGGGGACAGTTTGGAGCAGTACTTC.

The chain recombines TRBV28 with TRBJ1-1, with TRBD1 as a possible D gene (5 bases). V lost 4 bases to trimming and J lost 10 bases, with 13 bases between them. This CDR3 has 12 amino acids. The germline CDR1 and CDR2 sequences are MDHEN and SYDVKM. Here the CDR3 DNA reads TGTGCCAGCAGTTCCCAAGGGGTGAGAGCTTTCTTT. This translates into CASSSQGVRAFF.

V is TRBV19 and J is TRBJ2-2; possibly TRBD1 for D (6 bases). There are 14 residues in the CDR3. In germline, CDR1 is LNHDA, CDR2 SQIVND (reference sequence). V dropped 4 bases and J dropped 4 bases, with 10 bases sitting between them. CDR3 in DNA: TGTGCCAGTAGTAATACAGGGCGCACCGGGGAGCTGTTTTTT. Residues: CASSNTGRTGELFF.

The chain uses TRBV20-1 and TRBJ1-1, with 9 bases lining up with TRBD1. V shed 4 bases and J 9 bases; nucleotides not matched to a gene: 3. CDR1 and CDR2 (germline): DFQATT, SNEGSKA (reference sequence). The CDR3 has 11 residues. Here the CDR3 DNA reads TGCAGTGCTAAAGGGACAGGGAAAGCTTTCTTT. It encodes CSAKGTGKAFF.

V is TRBV19 and J is TRBJ2-5; 7 bases line up with TRBD2. In germline, CDR1 is LNHDA, CDR2 SQIVND (reference sequence). The CDR3 has 15 residues. With V trimmed by 5 bases and J by 0 bases, 6 bases remained unmatched. This chain's CDR3 is CASSLYSGYQETQYF. As DNA, the CDR3 is TGTGCCAGTAGTCTGTATAGCGGGTACCAAGAGACCCAGTACTTC.

The chain recombines TRBV20-1 with TRBJ1-4, with no clear D. V was trimmed by 3 bases and J by 8 bases, leaving 10 bases between them. Looked up from germline, CDR1 is DFQATT and CDR2 is SNEGSKA (reference sequence). The CDR3 contains 12 residues. CDR3 sequence: CSASPGGEKLFF. Here the CDR3 DNA reads TGCAGTGCTAGTCCAGGTGGGGAAAAACTGTTTTTT.